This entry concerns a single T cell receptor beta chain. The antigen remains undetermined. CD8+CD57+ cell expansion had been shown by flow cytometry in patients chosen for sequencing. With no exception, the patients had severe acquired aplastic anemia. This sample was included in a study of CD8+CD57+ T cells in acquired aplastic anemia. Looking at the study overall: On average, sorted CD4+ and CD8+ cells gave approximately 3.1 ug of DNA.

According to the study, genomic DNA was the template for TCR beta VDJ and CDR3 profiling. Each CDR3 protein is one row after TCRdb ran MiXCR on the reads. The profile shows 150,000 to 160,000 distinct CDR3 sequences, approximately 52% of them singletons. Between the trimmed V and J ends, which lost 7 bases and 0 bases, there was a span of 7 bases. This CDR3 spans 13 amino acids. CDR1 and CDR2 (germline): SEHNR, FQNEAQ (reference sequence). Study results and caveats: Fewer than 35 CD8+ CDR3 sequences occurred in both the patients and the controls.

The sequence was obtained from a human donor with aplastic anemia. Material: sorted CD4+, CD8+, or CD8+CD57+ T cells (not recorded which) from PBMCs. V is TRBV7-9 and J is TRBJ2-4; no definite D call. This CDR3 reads CASKPLAKNIQYF. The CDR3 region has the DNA TGTGCCAGCAAACCACTAGCCAAAAACATTCAGTACTTC. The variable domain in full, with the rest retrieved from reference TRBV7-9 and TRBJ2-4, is DTGVSQNPRHKITKRGQNVTFRCDPISEHNRLYWYRQTLGQGPEFLTYFQNEAQLEKSRLLSDRFSAERPKGSFSTLEIQRTEQGDSAMYLCASKPLAKNIQYFGAGTRLSVL.